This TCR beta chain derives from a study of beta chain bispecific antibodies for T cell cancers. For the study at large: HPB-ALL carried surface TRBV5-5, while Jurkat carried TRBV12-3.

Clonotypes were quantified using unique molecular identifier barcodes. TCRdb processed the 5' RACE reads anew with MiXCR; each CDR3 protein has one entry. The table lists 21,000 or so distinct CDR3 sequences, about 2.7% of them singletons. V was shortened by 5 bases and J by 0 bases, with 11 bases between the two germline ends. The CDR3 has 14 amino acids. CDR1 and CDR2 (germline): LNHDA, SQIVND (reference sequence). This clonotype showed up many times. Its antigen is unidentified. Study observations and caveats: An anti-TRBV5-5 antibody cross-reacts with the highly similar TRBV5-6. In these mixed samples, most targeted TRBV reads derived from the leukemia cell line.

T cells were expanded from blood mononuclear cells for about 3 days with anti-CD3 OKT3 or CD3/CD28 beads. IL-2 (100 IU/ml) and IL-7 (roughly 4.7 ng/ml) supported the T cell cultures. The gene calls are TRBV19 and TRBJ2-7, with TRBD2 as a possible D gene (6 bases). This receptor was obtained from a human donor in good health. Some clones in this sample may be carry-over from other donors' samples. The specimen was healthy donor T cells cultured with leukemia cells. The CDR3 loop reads CASSYRGSSYEQYF. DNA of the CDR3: TGTGCCAGTAGTTACCGGGGGAGCTCCTACGAGCAGTACTTC.